Listed below are T cell receptor beta chains from one sample, sequenced in a study of blood T cell repertoires in COVID-19. TCRdb keeps only in-frame clones here, not all; method: immunoSEQ multiplex PCR. The sample comprises about 270,000 clones, about 80% of which are singletons, and more than 8% rests with the top ten. The sequencing sample was made of peripheral blood. Receptors were obtained from a woman in her forties or fifties who had recovered from COVID-19. CDR3s include the opening cysteine and the closing phenylalanine or tryptophan. A D gene is named only where the DNA matches it firmly. The size field is filled for only some rows; it gives once, few, many or a size class.

j_call clone_size d_call v_call cdr3_aa cdr3_nt
TRBJ2-2 - TRBD2 TRBV28 CASSLWEGKTNTGELFF TGTGCCAGCAGTTTGTGGGAGGGTAAAACGAACACCGGGGAGCTGTTTTTT
TRBJ1-6 - - TRBV6-2/TRBV6-3 CASSFRQGNSPLHF TGTGCCAGCAGTTTCCGTCAGGGGAATTCACCCCTCCACTTT
TRBJ1-4 - TRBD1 TRBV6-6 CASSGQGPGNEKLFF TGTGCCAGCAGCGGACAGGGTCCGGGTAATGAAAAACTGTTTTTT
TRBJ2-3 - TRBD2 TRBV30 CAWSKGLAGGTGDTQYF TGTGCCTGGAGTAAGGGACTAGCGGGGGGCACCGGGGATACGCAGTATTTT
TRBJ2-3 - TRBD2 TRBV5-1 CASSLGLAGVDTQYF TGCGCCAGCAGCTTGGGACTAGCGGGAGTAGATACGCAGTATTTT
TRBJ1-2 - - TRBV6-2/TRBV6-3 CASSSLTSYTF TGTGCCAGCAGTTCCCTCACAAGCTACACCTTC
TRBJ1-5 once TRBD1 TRBV28 CASSSGQAPYSNQPQHF TGTGCCAGCAGTTCCGGACAGGCACCTTATAGCAATCAGCCCCAGCATTTT
TRBJ2-7 - TRBD1 TRBV5-4 CASSSTGPEQYF TGTGCCAGCAGCTCGACAGGGCCCGAGCAGTACTTC
TRBJ1-5 few - TRBV6-5 CASSYSWVRGGQPQHF TGTGCCAGCAGTTACTCTTGGGTACGGGGAGGTCAGCCCCAGCATTTT
TRBJ1-1 - TRBD1 TRBV5-4 CASSMGQGQSTEAFF TGTGCCAGCAGCATGGGACAGGGGCAATCCACTGAAGCTTTCTTT
TRBJ2-1 - TRBD1 TRBV2 CASSEPGQGHQFF TGTGCCAGCAGTGAACCAGGACAGGGGCATCAGTTCTTC